This TCR beta chain was retrieved from a study of cytomegalovirus exposure and HLA in healthy donors. Notes on the study in general: Some 150 TCR beta chains were listed as cytomegalovirus-associated. With further analysis later on, most CMV-associated TCR beta chains appeared HLA-restricted. Donors belonging to an Asian-associated ancestry cluster reportedly showed fewer N-insertions in productive TCRs than the 666-donor mean, according to what a later analysis found. A few CMV-associated chains were confirmed in vitro to be specific for CMV antigens.

Points on this clone: Antigen: not known.

The primer mix had 60 Vbeta and 13 Jbeta primers. Profiled with immunoSEQ multiplex PCR; TCRdb holds only in-frame clones, not every one. Among roughly 120,000 clones listed, over 60% were seen once. Germline V lookup: CDR1 SGDLS, CDR2 YYNGEE. The CDR3 length is 14 residues. Trimming stripped 4 bases from V and 0 bases from J, with 7 bases between. The TCR originated in a man between 18 and 35 years old in good health and CMV-seronegative. This chain links TRBV9 with TRBJ2-2; D ambiguous. Sequencing was done on a sample of PBMCs. The DNA of the CDR3 is TGTGCCAGCAGCCCCCACTCGAACACCGGGGAGCTGTTTTTT. Protein sequence: CASSPHSNTGELFF.